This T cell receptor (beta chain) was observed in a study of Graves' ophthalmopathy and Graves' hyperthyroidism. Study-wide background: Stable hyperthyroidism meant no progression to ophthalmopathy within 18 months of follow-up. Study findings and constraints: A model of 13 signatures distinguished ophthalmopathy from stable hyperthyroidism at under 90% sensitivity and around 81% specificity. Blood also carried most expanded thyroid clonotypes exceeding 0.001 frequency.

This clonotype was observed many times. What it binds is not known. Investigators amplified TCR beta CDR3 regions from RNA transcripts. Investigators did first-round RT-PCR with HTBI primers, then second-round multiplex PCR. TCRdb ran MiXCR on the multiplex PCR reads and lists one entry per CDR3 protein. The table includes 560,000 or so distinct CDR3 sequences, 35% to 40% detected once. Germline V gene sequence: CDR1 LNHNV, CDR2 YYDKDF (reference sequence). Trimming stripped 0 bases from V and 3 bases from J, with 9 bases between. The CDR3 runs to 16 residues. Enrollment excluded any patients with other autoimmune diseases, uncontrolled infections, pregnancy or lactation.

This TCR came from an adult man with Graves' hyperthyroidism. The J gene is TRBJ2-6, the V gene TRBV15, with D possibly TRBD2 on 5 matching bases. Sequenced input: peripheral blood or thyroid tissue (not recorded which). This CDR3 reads CATSRDPGNGANVLTF. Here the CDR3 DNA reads TGTGCCACCAGCAGAGATCCCGGGAATGGGGCCAACGTCCTGACTTTC.